The rows below give T cell receptor beta chains drawn from one sample of a study of T cells after yellow fever vaccination. TCRdb used MiXCR to reprocess the 5' RACE reads, holding one entry per CDR3 protein. The sample consists of 250,000 to 400,000 distinct CDR3 sequences, approximately 4.5% of them appearing once. Sample: PBMCs, taken 15 days after the yellow fever booster vaccination. All receptors come from a man between 18 and 35 years old who received the YFV17D yellow fever vaccine. Both conserved end residues are part of each CDR3. D genes are given only for firm matches. Only part of the rows carry a size: once, few, many, or a class if the clone is expanded.

few	TRBD1	TRBV4-3	TRBJ1-3	TGCGCCAGCAGCCAAAGTTTCGGACAGGGGGATGCAACTGGAAACACCATATATTTT	CASSQSFGQGDATGNTIYF
many	.	TRBV12-3/TRBV12-4	TRBJ2-5	TGTGCCAGCAGTTCCGAAACAGGGTACACCCAGTACTTC	CASSSETGYTQYF
few	.	TRBV7-2	TRBJ2-6	TGTGCCAGCAGCCCTAAGGGAACTGGGGCCAACGTCCTGACTTTC	CASSPKGTGANVLTF
many	TRBD1	TRBV7-2	TRBJ1-4	TGTGCCAGCAGCACACAGGGGTCCCATAATGAAAAACTGTTTTTT	CASSTQGSHNEKLFF
many	TRBD2	TRBV7-9	TRBJ2-5	TGTGCCAGCAGCTACCTCGGCGGGGGAGAGACCCAGTACTTC	CASSYLGGGETQYF
many	TRBD2	TRBV12-3/TRBV12-4	TRBJ2-7	TGTGCCAGCAGGCCCCCGTCATGGAGCGGGGTGACCTACGAGCAGTACTTC	CASRPPSWSGVTYEQYF
.	TRBD1	TRBV6-5	TRBJ2-5	TGTGCCAGCAGTTACCGACAGGGGCGCTTTTTTGAGACCCAGTACTTC	CASSYRQGRFFETQYF
few	.	TRBV9	TRBJ2-7	TGTGCCAGCAGCGCCCGGGACTCGGACGATCAATCGAACTTC	CASSARDSDDQSNF
.	.	TRBV7-9	TRBJ2-1	TGTGCCAGCAGCTTCAGACTCCGGGCGGGTGAGCAGTTCTTC	CASSFRLRAGEQFF
.	.	TRBV5-6	TRBJ2-3	TGTGCCAGCAGTTTTTTTTCCCGCCCGGGATATTTT	CASSFFSRPGYF
many	TRBD2	TRBV4-2	TRBJ2-1	TGTGCCAGCAGCCAGACACCGCGGACTAGCTCCTACAATGAGCAGTTCTTC	CASSQTPRTSSYNEQFF
.	.	TRBV7-9	TRBJ1-4	TGTGCCAGCAGCCCCCCCACAGTCCCTGAAAAACTGTTTTTT	CASSPPTVPEKLFF
.	TRBD1	TRBV7-9	TRBJ2-6	TGTGCCAGCAGCACGGACAGGGGGTTTTCTGGGGCCAACGTCCTGACTTTC	CASSTDRGFSGANVLTF
many	.	TRBV7-2	TRBJ2-3	TGTGCCAGCAGCTCCCGGGTGGCGGATACGCAGTATTTT	CASSSRVADTQYF
few	.	TRBV4-1	TRBJ1-5	TGCGCCAGCAGCCAAGAGGGGGTTGGTCACAATCAGCCCCAGCATTTT	CASSQEGVGHNQPQHF
.	TRBD2	TRBV5-6	TRBJ2-1	TGTGCCAGCAGCAATAGCGGGGGTCTATCCAATGAGCAGTTCTTC	CASSNSGGLSNEQFF
.	.	TRBV5-1	TRBJ1-2	TGCGCCAGCAGCCCCAACCCCCCCAGGGGTGGCTACACCTTC	CASSPNPPRGGYTF
.	.	TRBV7-9	TRBJ1-6	TGTGCCAGCAGCTTCGCGAGCTCCTATAATTCACCCCTCCACTTT	CASSFASSYNSPLHF
many	TRBD1	TRBV9	TRBJ1-1	TGTGCCAGCAGCGTATTACAGGGGTTGGACACTGAAGCTTTCTTT	CASSVLQGLDTEAFF
.	.	TRBV7-9	TRBJ1-5	TGTGCCAGCAGCTCCGGGGAAGGGTTGGGAAGCAATCAGCCCCAGCATTTT	CASSSGEGLGSNQPQHF
many	TRBD1	TRBV10-3	TRBJ1-5	TGTGCCATCAGGGCAGGACAGGGAGACAATCAGCCCCAGCATTTT	CAIRAGQGDNQPQHF
many	.	TRBV11-3	TRBJ2-7	TGTGCCAGCAGCTTAGAAGGAGAAAAGCAGTACTTC	CASSLEGEKQYF
many	TRBD1	TRBV12-3/TRBV12-4	TRBJ1-5	TGTGCCAGCAGCTCGACAGGGTATAGCAATCAGCCCCAGCATTTT	CASSSTGYSNQPQHF
many	TRBD1	TRBV7-3	TRBJ1-1	TGTGCCAGCAGCTCACAGACAGGGACTGAAGCTTTCTTT	CASSSQTGTEAFF
many	.	TRBV6-5	TRBJ1-1	TGTGCCAGCAGTTCGTCGGTGGTTTGGACTGAAGCTTTCTTT	CASSSSVVWTEAFF
many	TRBD1	TRBV7-6	TRBJ2-7	TGTGCCAGCAGCTTACAAATTTCCCGGGACAGGGGGGTTAAGCAGTACTTC	CASSLQISRDRGVKQYF
.	.	TRBV7-9	TRBJ2-3	TGTGCCAGCAGCTTAGTTCAGGTCTTGAGGCGGACACCCCCCACCTATACGCAGTATTTT	CASSLVQVLRRTPPTYTQYF
few	TRBD1	TRBV23-1	TRBJ2-7	TGCGCCAGCAGTCAATCAAGAAAGGACAGGGCCTACGAGCAGTACTTC	CASSQSRKDRAYEQYF
.	TRBD1	TRBV4-1	TRBJ2-7	TGCGCCAGCAGCCAAGGCGGGCGGGGGACAGGGCCCGAGCAGTACTTC	CASSQGGRGTGPEQYF
few	.	TRBV6-5	TRBJ2-5	TGTGCCAGCAGTTCCCGACCTGGACAGATGTACCAAGAGACCCAGTACTTC	CASSSRPGQMYQETQYF
few	.	TRBV7-6	TRBJ2-3	TGTGCCAGCAGCTTGGGGGGCCCGCGCACAGATACGCAGTATTTT	CASSLGGPRTDTQYF
many	.	TRBV7-2	TRBJ2-1	TGTGCCAGCAGCTTGGTCGGGGTCAATGAGCAGTTCTTC	CASSLVGVNEQFF
.	TRBD1	TRBV12-3/TRBV12-4	TRBJ2-3	TGTGCCAGCAGTTTTTTTAAGGGGGCCGCAGATACGCAGTATTTT	CASSFFKGAADTQYF
many	.	TRBV6-5	TRBJ2-4	TGTGCCAGCAGTTACTCGAGTGGCTGGGCCAAAAACATTCAGTACTTC	CASSYSSGWAKNIQYF
.	.	TRBV7-8	TRBJ1-6	TGTGCCAGCAGCTTAGCGTCTTTACAGTCCGATTCACCCCTCCACTTT	CASSLASLQSDSPLHF
many	TRBD1	TRBV5-1	TRBJ2-1	TGTGCCAGCGGACAGGGCTCCTACAATGAGCAGTTCTTC	CASGQGSYNEQFF
many	TRBD1	TRBV5-1	TRBJ2-7	TGCGCCAGCAGCTTCGACAGGGGGGTCACCTACGAGCAGTACTTC	CASSFDRGVTYEQYF
.	.	TRBV7-2	TRBJ1-3	TGTGCCAGCAGCTCACTTCCAGGGGTCTCTGGAAACACCATATATTTT	CASSSLPGVSGNTIYF
.	.	TRBV3-1	TRBJ1-2	TGTGCCAGCAGCCAAGTGGGAGCCGGTGGCTACACCTTC	CASSQVGAGGYTF
few	TRBD2	TRBV18	TRBJ2-3	TGTGCCAGCAGGACTAGCGGGGGAAGCACAGATACGCAGTATTTT	CASRTSGGSTDTQYF
few	TRBD1	TRBV19	TRBJ2-5	TGTGCCAGTAAGGGGACAGGGTGGCAAGAGACCCAGTACTTC	CASKGTGWQETQYF
many	.	TRBV6-1	TRBJ1-2	TGTGCCAGCAGTGTTGGGGGACTCTATGGCTACACCTTC	CASSVGGLYGYTF
few	.	TRBV6-6	TRBJ1-4	TGTGCCAGCAGCCACACGGGGAGGGGTGAAAAACTGTTTTTT	CASSHTGRGEKLFF
many	TRBD1	TRBV20-1	TRBJ1-2	TGCAGTGCTAGCAGGGGGGTTGGTGGATCATATGGCTACACCTTC	CSASRGVGGSYGYTF
many	.	TRBV7-6	TRBJ2-7	TGTGCCAGCAGCTTAGCACAACAGGAGTCCTACGAGCAGTACTTC	CASSLAQQESYEQYF
many	.	TRBV20-1	TRBJ2-7	TGCAGTGCTAGAGGAGGCGCAGGTGGCACCGAGCAGTACTTC	CSARGGAGGTEQYF
.	.	TRBV29-1	TRBJ1-2	TGCAGCGAAGGGTCGACCTATGGCTACACCTTC	CSEGSTYGYTF
few	TRBD2	TRBV20-1	TRBJ2-5	TGCAGTGCTGTACTAGCGGGGGGGCGAGAGACCCAGTACTTC	CSAVLAGGRETQYF
few	.	TRBV27	TRBJ2-7	TGTGCCAGCAGCCTCTCCCACGGATCCTACGAGCAGTACTTC	CASSLSHGSYEQYF
few	TRBD2	TRBV10-3	TRBJ2-3	TGTGCCATCAGTGGTGGCTCGGGGCTAGCGGCGAGCACAGATACGCAGTATTTT	CAISGGSGLAASTDTQYF
many	TRBD2	TRBV7-2	TRBJ2-1	TGTGCCAGCCTTTTCGCGGGGGGGAATGAGCAGTTCTTC	CASLFAGGNEQFF
.	.	TRBV12-3/TRBV12-4	TRBJ2-7	TGTGCCAGCAGTTTAAGGTCTTGGGAGCAGTACTTC	CASSLRSWEQYF
many	.	TRBV7-8	TRBJ2-7	TGTGCCAGCAGCTTAGGTGGTAACTACGAGCAGTACTTC	CASSLGGNYEQYF
.	.	TRBV7-2	TRBJ2-1	TGTGCCAGCAGCCAGACCCTAGCACATGAGCAGTTCTTC	CASSQTLAHEQFF